A single sample gave rise to the 5 T cell receptor beta chains below, sequenced in a study of patients and donors after allogeneic stem cell transplantation. TCRdb called the RT-PCR reads again in MiXCR, with one record for every CDR3 protein. The table records about a million distinct CDR3 sequences, roughly 18% of them present only once. The sequencing input was blood, either unsorted or a sorted T cell fraction (not recorded which). Receptors were obtained from a human donor who was either an allogeneic HSCT recipient or a stem cell or donor lymphocyte infusion donor (not recorded which). It is not recorded whose cells these are; they may come from a transplant donor.

The chain is built from TRBV27 and TRBJ2-1, with a possible D match to TRBD2 (6 bases). V was pared by 10 bases and J by 2 bases, with 15 bases between. CDR1 is MNHEY, CDR2 SMNVEV, per germline (reference sequence). The CDR3 consists of 14 residues. CDR3 sequence reads: CAIGAGTPYNEQFF. DNA of the CDR3: TGTGCCATCGGGGCCGGGACTCCCTACAATGAGCAGTTCTTC.

The CDR3 reads CASSLVRQSETQYF. The CDR3 nucleotides are TGTGCCAGCAGCCTAGTTCGGCAGTCGGAGACCCAGTACTTC. The genes are TRBV7-3 and TRBJ2-5, with D hard to call. Germline V gene sequence: CDR1 SGHTA, CDR2 FQGTGA. The CDR3 spans 14 residues. V was pared by 5 bases and J by 5 bases, with 15 bases between.

There are a few counts of this clonotype. V is TRBV7-9 and J is TRBJ2-1; 10 positions agree with TRBD2. The CDR3 length is 17 residues. With V trimmed by 4 bases and J by 2 bases, 8 bases remained unmatched. Germline V gene data show CDR1 as SEHNR and CDR2 as FQNEAQ (reference sequence). The CDR3 nucleotides read TGTGCCAGCAGCTCTAAGCTAGCGGGAGTAACCTACAATGAGCAGTTCTTC. Protein sequence: CASSSKLAGVTYNEQFF.

This clonotype came up a few times. The V call is TRBV20-1, the J call TRBJ1-6; 7 positions match TRBD1. The CDR3 length is 17 residues. Per the germline V gene, CDR1 is DFQATT and CDR2 is SNEGSKA (reference sequence). Trimming cost V 1 base and J 10 bases; bases outside gene matches: 16. CDR3 coding DNA: TGCAGTGCTAGAGGACGTACAGGGGTCCGGGACGGCTCACCCCTCCACTTT. It specifies CSARGRTGVRDGSPLHF.

The chain recombines TRBV2 with TRBJ1-5; D ambiguous. The CDR3 has 14 amino acids. Germline V gene data show CDR1 as SNHLY and CDR2 as FYNNEI. The V end lost 2 bases, the J end lost 2 bases, and 7 bases lay between the germline ends. In DNA form, the CDR3 reads TGTGCCAGCAGTGAATCGAGCGGCAATCAGCCCCAGCATTTT. This sequence encodes CASSESSGNQPQHF.